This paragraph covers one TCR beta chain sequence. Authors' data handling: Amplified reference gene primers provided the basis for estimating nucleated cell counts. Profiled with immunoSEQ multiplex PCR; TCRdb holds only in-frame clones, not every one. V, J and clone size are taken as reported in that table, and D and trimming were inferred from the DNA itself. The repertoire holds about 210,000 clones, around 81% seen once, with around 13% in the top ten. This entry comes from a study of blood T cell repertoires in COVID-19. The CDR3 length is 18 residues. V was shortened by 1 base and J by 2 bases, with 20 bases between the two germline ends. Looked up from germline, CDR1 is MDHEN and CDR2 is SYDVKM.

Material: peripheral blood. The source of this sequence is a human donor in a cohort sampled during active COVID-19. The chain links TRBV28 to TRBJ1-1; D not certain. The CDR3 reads CASSLFRTLARVNTEAFF. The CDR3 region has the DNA TGTGCCAGCAGTTTATTCAGGACCCTAGCAAGAGTAAACACTGAAGCTTTCTTT.